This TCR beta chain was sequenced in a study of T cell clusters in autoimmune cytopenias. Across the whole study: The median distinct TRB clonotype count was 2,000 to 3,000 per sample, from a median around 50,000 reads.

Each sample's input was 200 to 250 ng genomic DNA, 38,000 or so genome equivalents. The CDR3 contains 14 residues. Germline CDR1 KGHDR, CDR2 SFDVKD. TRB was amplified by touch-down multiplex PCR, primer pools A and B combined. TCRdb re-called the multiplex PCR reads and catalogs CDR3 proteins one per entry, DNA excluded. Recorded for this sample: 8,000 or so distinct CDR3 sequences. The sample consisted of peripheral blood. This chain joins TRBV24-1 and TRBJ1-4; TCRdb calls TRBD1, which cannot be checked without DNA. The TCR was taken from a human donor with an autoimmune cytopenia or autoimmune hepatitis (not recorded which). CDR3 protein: CATSDPRSGEKLFF.